This TCR beta chain was recorded in a study of blood T cell repertoires in COVID-19. Turning to the study itself: Samples came from the United States, Italy and Spain, spanning acute and convalescent COVID-19. Sample material is recorded as cDNA or gDNA derived from T cells, B-cell-depleted T cells, or PBMCs.

Germline assignment: CDR1 SGHNT and CDR2 YYREEE (reference sequence). CDR3 length: 15 amino acids. V was pared by 0 bases and J by 7 bases, with 7 bases of the junction left unmatched. In the study's own analysis: The assay estimated nucleated cells by amplifying reference gene primers. The protocol was immunoSEQ multiplex PCR, while the TCRdb copy is restricted to in-frame clones and leaves out a portion. V, J and clone size derive from that table, while D and trimming were established from the DNA sequence. The sample lists 45,000 to 65,000 clones; 85% to 95% were seen once. Source material: peripheral blood. The gene calls are TRBV5-4 and TRBJ2-1; 7 bases are shared with TRBD1. This TCR came from an elderly woman with acute or convalescent COVID-19. This CDR3 is CASSLVRQGRNEQFF. Written as DNA, the CDR3 is TGTGCCAGCAGCTTGGTCCGACAGGGACGGAATGAGCAGTTCTTC.